This T cell receptor beta chain stems from a study of CD8+CD57+ T cells in acquired aplastic anemia. Study-wide background: The sorted CD4+ and CD8+ cells yielded an average approximately 3 ug of DNA.

About this clonotype: Its antigen is not known.

This CDR3 comprises 14 residues. CDR1 is LNHDA, CDR2 SQIVND, per germline (reference sequence). Trimming took 3 bases from V and 8 from J, leaving 16 bases between them. Regarding the study as a whole: Patients versus controls showed no significant CD8+ Simpson's diversity difference. Common to patients and controls were twenty-nine CD8+ CDR3 sequences.

Sequencing involved patients with CD8+CD57+ cell expansion previously shown by flow cytometry. Severe acquired aplastic anemia affected all patients. Profiling that covered TCR beta VDJ and CDR3 relied on genomic DNA as its template. In TCRdb, the reads were re-called with MiXCR into one record per CDR3 protein. The sample shows about 120,000 distinct CDR3 sequences, under 60% of them seen only once. The rearrangement links TRBV19 to TRBJ1-2; unclear D gene. Sequenced: sorted CD4+, CD8+, or CD8+CD57+ T cells (not recorded which) from PBMCs. This receptor was obtained from a human donor with aplastic anemia. The CDR3 nucleotides are TGTGCCAGTAGTATGGGCAACGGGTTTGAGGGCTACACCTTC. It translates to CASSMGNGFEGYTF.